This T cell receptor (beta chain) was profiled in a study of control samples from healthy donors and cancer patients. Using immunoSEQ multiplex PCR, the repertoire was profiled, and TCRdb retains in-frame clones only, with some absent. The data hold about 220,000 clones, with 85% to 95% observed a single time. Trimming took off 6 bases at V and 10 bases at J, with 19 bases between the two ends. The CDR3 is 15 residues long. Germline CDR1 WNHNN, CDR2 SYGVQD (reference sequence). The sequenced sample consisted of blood. The V gene is TRBV10-1, the J gene TRBJ1-6, with D possibly matching TRBD1 (5 bases). This sequence was found in a man aged 45-65 years in good health. The CDR3 loop is CASSRRGAGASPLHF. The CDR3 region has the DNA TGCGCCAGCAGCCGCAGAGGGGCCGGAGCCTCACCCCTCCACTTT.